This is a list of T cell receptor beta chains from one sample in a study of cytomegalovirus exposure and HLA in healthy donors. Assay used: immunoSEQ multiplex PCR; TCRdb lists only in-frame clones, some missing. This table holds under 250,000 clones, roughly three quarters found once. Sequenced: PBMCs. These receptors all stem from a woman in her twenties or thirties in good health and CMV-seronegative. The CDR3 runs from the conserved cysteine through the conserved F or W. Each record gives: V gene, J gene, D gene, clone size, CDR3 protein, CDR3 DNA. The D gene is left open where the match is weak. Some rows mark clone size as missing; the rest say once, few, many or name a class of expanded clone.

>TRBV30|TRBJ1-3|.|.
CAWSLGGDVGNTIYF
TGTGCCTGGAGCTTGGGGGGGGACGTCGGAAACACCATATATTTT
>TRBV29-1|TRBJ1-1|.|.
CSGNSRGGNTEAFF
TGCAGCGGGAATTCGCGGGGGGGGAACACTGAAGCTTTCTTT
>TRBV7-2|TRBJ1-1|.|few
CASSLVARGTEAFF
TGTGCCAGCAGCTTAGTGGCCAGGGGAACTGAAGCTTTCTTT
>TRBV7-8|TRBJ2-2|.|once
CASSLGGGTGELFF
TGTGCCAGCAGCTTAGGAGGGGGCACCGGGGAGCTGTTTTTT
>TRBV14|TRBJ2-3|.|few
CASSRGGALSTDTQYF
TGTGCCAGCAGCCGAGGGGGGGCGCTTAGCACAGATACGCAGTATTTT
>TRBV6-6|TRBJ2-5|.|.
CASSYGRTVTQETQYF
TGTGCCAGCAGTTACGGGCGTACAGTGACCCAAGAGACCCAGTACTTC
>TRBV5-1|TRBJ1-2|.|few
CASSPPNGEGYTF
TGCGCCAGCAGCCCCCCGAATGGAGAAGGCTACACCTTC
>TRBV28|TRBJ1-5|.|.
CASSSTRANGGGPQHF
TGTGCCAGCAGTTCGACTAGGGCCAACGGGGGGGGGCCCCAGCATTTT
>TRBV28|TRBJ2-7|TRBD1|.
CASSSQGAEDYEQYF
TGTGCCAGCAGTTCCCAGGGGGCGGAGGACTACGAGCAGTACTTC
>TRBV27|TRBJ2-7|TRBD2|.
CASSPPGTSGSYEQYF
TGTGCCAGCAGTCCGCCCGGGACTAGCGGGAGTTACGAGCAGTACTTC